These 19 T cell receptor beta chains came from one sample sequenced in a study of beta chain features in type 1 diabetes. Sequencing targeted expressed TCRB transcripts, as all isolated RNA had been reverse transcribed. Sequencing used immunoSEQ multiplex PCR; TCRdb keeps in-frame clones, though not all of them. The table shows about 350,000 clones, with roughly a fifth occurring only once. The sequenced sample consisted of naive CD4+ T cells from blood. These receptors were taken from a woman in her late teens or twenties in good health.

This clone was counted only a few times. V usage is TRBV5-4 and J usage is TRBJ2-5; 14 bases match TRBD2. The junction had 12 bases not matched to a gene; V was cut back by 6 bases and J by 5 bases. Germline values: CDR1 SGHNT, CDR2 YYREEE (reference sequence). CDR3 size: 17 residues. CDR3 loop: CASTFGLAGGSAETQYF. The CDR3 nucleotides are TGTGCCAGCACCTTCGGACTAGCGGGAGGCTCCGCCGAGACCCAGTACTTC.

The chain employs TRBV7-3 and TRBJ1-1; 7 bases line up with TRBD1. Germline V gene sequence: CDR1 SGHTA, CDR2 FQGTGA. V lost 6 bases, J lost 3 bases, and 7 bases stayed unmatched. The CDR3 is 14 residues long. CDR3 region: CASRETGVHTEAFF. The CDR3 nucleotides read TGTGCCAGCAGGGAAACAGGGGTACACACTGAAGCTTTCTTT. Looking up the rest from reference TRBV7-3 and TRBJ1-1 gives the full variable domain: GAGVSQTPSNKVTEKGKYVELRCDPISGHTALYWYRQSLGQGPEFLIYFQGTGAADDSGLPNDRFFAVRPEGSVSTLKIQRTERGDSAVYLCASRETGVHTEAFFGQGTRLTVV.

There are a few counts of this clone. The CDR3 loop is CASTTQGAGQPQHF. The CDR3, as DNA: TGTGCCAGCACAACGCAGGGGGCGGGTCAGCCCCAGCATTTT. The chain joins TRBV2 to TRBJ1-5; 8 bases match TRBD1. The J segment lost 6 bases and the V segment lost 7 bases, leaving 8 bases of the junction unmatched. The CDR3 loop spans 14 amino acids. The germline CDR1 and CDR2 sequences are SNHLY and FYNNEI. Using reference TRBV2 and TRBJ1-5 for the parts outside the CDR3, the full variable domain is EPEVTQTPSHQVTQMGQEVILRCVPISNHLYFYWYRQILGQKVEFLVSFYNNEISEKSEIFDDQFSVERPDGSNFTLKIRSTKLEDSAMYFCASTTQGAGQPQHFGDGTRLSIL.

The chain recombines TRBV9 with TRBJ2-7; 8 bases align to TRBD1. Germline trimming cut 4 bases from V and 1 base from J; bases unmatched to any gene: 7. This CDR3 comprises 15 residues. Looked up from germline, CDR1 is SGDLS and CDR2 is YYNGEE. Here the CDR3 DNA reads TGTGCCAGCAGCCCCCTCGGACAGGGATCCTACGAGCAGTACTTC. This codes for CASSPLGQGSYEQYF. The full variable domain, its missing parts supplied by reference TRBV9 and TRBJ2-7, is DSGVTQTPKHLITATGQRVTLRCSPRSGDLSVYWYQQSLDQGLQFLIQYYNGEERAKGNILERFSAQQFPDLHSELNLSSLELGDSALYFCASSPLGQGSYEQYFGPGTRLTVT.

The gene calls are TRBV11-2 and TRBJ2-3, with 8 bases matching TRBD1. This CDR3 is 16 amino acids long. Germline V CDR1 and CDR2: SGHAT, FQNNGV. The trim removed 4 bases at V and 0 bases at J, leaving 6 bases unmatched. CDR3 DNA sequence: TGTGCCAGCAGCTCCCGGACAGGGAGGAGCACAGATACGCAGTATTTT. Residues: CASSSRTGRSTDTQYF. The full variable domain, rest sourced from reference TRBV11-2 and TRBJ2-3, is EAGVAQSPRYKIIEKRQSVAFWCNPISGHATLYWYQQILGQGPKLLIQFQNNGVVDDSQLPKDRFSAERLKGVDSTLKIQPAKLEDSAVYLCASSSRTGRSTDTQYFGPGTRLTVL.

V usage is TRBV23-1 and J usage is TRBJ2-2; D may be TRBD1 (5 bases). TRBV23-1 belongs to the ORF category, with a function that is uncertain. This CDR3 contains 16 residues. The ends were cut back, 0 bases at V and 3 bases at J, with 11 bases in the middle. The CDR3 coding sequence is TGCGCCAGCAGTCAATCTGGGGCTTATTACACCGGGGAGCTGTTTTTT. Encoded protein: CASSQSGAYYTGELFF.

This clone was seen a single time. The chain joins TRBV10-3 to TRBJ1-1, with D maybe TRBD1 (5 bases). Trimming took 11 bases from V and 5 from J, leaving 21 bases between them. The V gene's germline CDR1 is ENHRY and CDR2 SYGVKD. This CDR3 comprises 14 residues. The CDR3 is CASMGGERGTEAFF. CDR3 bases: TGTGCCTCCATGGGAGGGGAGCGTGGAACTGAAGCTTTCTTT.

This sequence joins TRBV19 and TRBJ1-2; TRBD1 agrees at 10 bases. This CDR3 is built from 16 residues. Per germline, CDR1 LNHDA and CDR2 SQIVND (reference sequence). V dropped 10 bases and J dropped 4; count of bases not matched to a gene: 15. This CDR3 reads CANLRDRGSSGYGYTF. The CDR3 region has the DNA TGTGCCAACCTCCGGGACAGGGGATCATCTGGCTATGGCTACACCTTC. Together with reference TRBV19 and TRBJ1-2, the CDR3 gives the full variable domain: DGGITQSPKYLFRKEGQNVTLSCEQNLNHDAMYWYRQDPGQGLRLIYYSQIVNDFQKGDIAEGYSVSREKKESFPLTVTSAQKNPTAFYLCANLRDRGSSGYGYTFGSGTRLTVV.

This clone has only one observation. The chain employs TRBV6-1 and TRBJ2-7; TRBD2 might be the D (7 bases). The CDR3 consists of 13 residues. The germline V and J ends were trimmed by 6 bases and 3 bases, with 12 bases remaining between them. From germline, CDR1 is MNHNS and CDR2 SASEGT. CDR3 coding DNA: TGTGCCAGCAGCTCGGGGGGCCTCTACGAGCAGTACTTC. Residues: CASSSGGLYEQYF.

This sequence joins TRBV5-1 and TRBJ2-3, with 13 positions matching TRBD2. Germline V gives CDR1 SGHRS, CDR2 YFSETQ. J gave up 6 bases and V 1 base, and 11 bases lay outside the gene matches. This CDR3 has 18 residues. The CDR3 loop is CASSLRPGLAGDSDTQYF. CDR3 bases: TGCGCCAGCAGCTTGCGGCCCGGACTAGCGGGAGATTCGGATACGCAGTATTTT.

This clone was counted once. This sequence joins TRBV6-1 and TRBJ2-5, with TRBD2 matching over 8 bases. The germline V gene encodes CDR1 MNHNS and CDR2 SASEGT. After removal of 2 bases from V and 0 bases from J, the junction contained 2 bases not matched to a gene. The CDR3 runs 15 residues. The CDR3 nucleotides are TGTGCCAGCAGTGAACAAGCGGGAGACCAAGAGACCCAGTACTTC. Translation: CASSEQAGDQETQYF.

The chain employs TRBV5-4 and TRBJ2-7; 8 nucleotides agree with TRBD1. Per the germline V gene, CDR1 is SGHNT and CDR2 is YYREEE (reference sequence). V dropped 4 bases and J dropped 6; count of bases not matched to a gene: 9. The CDR3 has 14 residues. This chain's CDR3 is CASSTRQGLSEQYF. CDR3 bases: TGTGCCAGCAGCACGAGACAGGGGTTGAGCGAGCAGTACTTC.

CDR3 amino acids: CASNNLGLAGLETQYF. The CDR3 nucleotides read TGTGCCAGCAATAACCTCGGACTAGCGGGACTCGAGACCCAGTACTTC. The chain uses TRBV5-4 and TRBJ2-5; TRBD2 agrees at 12 bases. The CDR3 is 16 residues long. Unmatched junction bases numbered 11, after V lost 6 bases and J lost 5 bases. Germline CDR1 and CDR2: SGHNT and YYREEE (reference sequence).

This clone was seen a few times. This chain connects TRBV5-1 to TRBJ2-2; 7 bases are shared with TRBD2. The CDR3 has 15 residues. The ends lost 4 bases at V and 3 bases at J; junction bases unmatched: 6. From germline, CDR1 is SGHRS and CDR2 YFSETQ. The CDR3 bases are TGCGCCAGCAGCCTAGGAACTAGCGACACCGGGGAGCTGTTTTTT. It encodes CASSLGTSDTGELFF.

V is TRBV1 and J is TRBJ1-5. TRBV1 is shown as a pseudogene. This CDR3 region has 14 residues. The CDR3: CTSSQGGDNQPQHF. Here the CDR3 DNA reads TGCACCAGCAGCCAAGGGGGGGATAATCAGCCCCAGCATTTT.

This chain connects TRBV27 to TRBJ2-7; D not certain. This CDR3 comprises 15 residues. V was pared by 10 bases and J by 5 bases, with 24 bases between. Germline lookup yields CDR1 MNHEY and CDR2 SMNVEV (reference sequence). The CDR3 DNA sequence: TGTGCCATGCCAGAGGAAAAGTATGAGGTGAACGAGCAGTACTTC. Translating it yields CAMPEEKYEVNEQYF.

This chain uses TRBV19 with TRBJ2-7, with 7 bases fitting TRBD1. Germline CDR1 is LNHDA and CDR2 is SQIVND (reference sequence). CDR3 size: 14 residues. J gave up 1 base and V 6 bases, and 6 bases lay outside the gene matches. In DNA form, the CDR3 reads TGTGCCAGTAGGAGGACAGGTGGATCCTACGAGCAGTACTTC. This encodes CASRRTGGSYEQYF.

The J gene is TRBJ2-4, the V gene TRBV5-4; 9 nucleotides align to TRBD2. The CDR3 contains 15 residues. Germline values: CDR1 SGHNT, CDR2 YYREEE (reference sequence). After removal of 4 bases from V and 4 bases from J, the junction contained 6 bases not matched to a gene. The CDR3 spells CASSPRGGQKNIQYF. CDR3 nucleotide sequence: TGTGCCAGCAGCCCGCGGGGGGGACAGAAAAACATTCAGTACTTC.

A few counts support this clone. The same CDR3 arises from other DNA sequences in this sample as well. V usage is TRBV25-1 and J usage is TRBJ1-1, with TRBD1 matching 7 bases. Germline lookup yields CDR1 MGHDK and CDR2 SYGVNS. Losses at the gene ends were 1 base for V and 5 bases for J; bases not matched to a gene: 1. The CDR3 length is 13 residues. CDR3 in DNA: TGTGCCAGCAGTGAATCAGGGGGGACTGAAGCTTTCTTT. Protein sequence: CASSESGGTEAFF. The full variable domain, with the rest looked up from reference TRBV25-1 and TRBJ1-1, is EADIYQTPRYLVIGTGKKITLECSQTMGHDKMYWYQQDPGMELHLIHYSYGVNSTEKGDLSSESTVSRIRTEHFPLTLESARPSHTSQYLCASSESGGTEAFFGQGTRLTVV.